The T cell receptor beta chain described here comes from a study of beta chain features in type 1 diabetes. Study-wide points: Amplification by PCR could prefer shorter templates, with the same effect in patients and controls. When cDNA is sequenced, cells with high TCR expression could be over-represented. It was among patients, rather than healthy donors, that naive, central memory and Treg TCRB repertoires appeared more similar. Here, the possible influence of HLA type (on TCRB rearrangement) remained unresolved.

As to this clone: Its antigen is still unknown.

The study reverse transcribed the entire isolated RNA, so it sequenced expressed TCRB transcripts. Sequenced by immunoSEQ multiplex PCR; TCRdb stores in-frame clones only, minus some. The table lists roughly 500,000 clones, about 30% of them singletons. The CDR3 spans 16 residues. Per the germline V gene, CDR1 is ENHRY and CDR2 is SYGVKD. V lost 4 bases and J 4 bases, leaving 17 bases between the germline ends. The sequencing sample was made of naive CD4+ T cells from blood. The chain recombines TRBV10-3 with TRBJ1-5; weak D call: TRBD1 (5 bases). The receptor's source is a man aged 18 to 35 in good health. DNA of the CDR3: TGTGCCATCAGTGGCGATCCCGGGACGGAGAATCAGCCCCAGCATTTT. Protein sequence: CAISGDPGTENQPQHF.